This T cell receptor (beta chain) was found in a study of T cells in Graves' hyperthyroidism and ophthalmopathy. Amplification yielded TCR beta CDR3 regions, with RNA transcripts as the source. A first-round RT-PCR of the TCR CDR3 used the HTBI primer set. One entry per CDR3 protein results from TCRdb running MiXCR on the multiplex PCR reads. Of about 570,000 distinct CDR3 sequences in the sample, 46% were seen once. The study excluded patients with uncontrolled infection, other autoimmune disease, pregnancy or lactation. Clinicians diagnosed patients from clinical symptoms, serum thyroxine and TRAb, thyroid ultrasound and orbital computed tomography. The sample holds one count of this clonotype. The junction departs from germline at one end; a sequencing error may be responsible. The specimen was peripheral blood or thyroid tissue (not recorded which). The sequence came from an adult woman with Graves' disease, either hyperthyroidism or ophthalmopathy (not recorded which).

The CDR3 sequence: CASSQVIRTGPSPLHF. CDR3 bases: TGCGCCAGCAGCCAAGTAATAAGGACAGGGCCTTCACCCCTCCACTTT. The chain couples TRBV11-2 to TRBJ1-6, with 8 bases aligning to TRBD1. Germline CDR1 reads SGHAT; CDR2 reads FQNNGV. CDR3 size: 16 residues.